Each of the 10 T cell receptor beta chains below was sequenced from the same sample in a study of PD-1 blockade in classical Hodgkin lymphoma. All the patients suffered relapse after autologous stem cell transplantation, and brentuximab vedotin exposure differed. Profiling relied on immunoSEQ multiplex PCR, and the TCRdb table lists in-frame clones only, not all of them. The sample holds roughly 15,000 clones, roughly 88% seen once. The sample was peripheral blood mononuclear cells (PBMCs), taken before the second cycle of nivolumab. These receptors were obtained from a human donor with classical Hodgkin lymphoma.

The genes are TRBV28 and TRBJ1-1; D not certain. This CDR3 is built from 13 residues. V lost 6 bases, J lost 10 bases, and 18 bases lay in between. The germline CDR1 and CDR2 sequences are MDHEN and SYDVKM. The CDR3 here is CASSGGPRKAAFF. CDR3 coding DNA: TGTGCCAGCAGCGGAGGTCCGCGTAAGGCAGCTTTCTTT.

This chain connects TRBV6-6 to TRBJ1-2, with a weak D call TRBD1 (6 bases). The CDR3 is 15 residues long. Germline values: CDR1 MNHNY, CDR2 SVGAGI (reference sequence). V gave up 5 bases and J gave up 6 bases, with 19 bases separating them. As DNA, the CDR3 is TGTGCCAGCAGTCAAGGGGACAACCTTAAGGATGGCTACACCTTC. As protein: CASSQGDNLKDGYTF.

This chain links TRBV6-5 with TRBJ1-6; the match to TRBD1 covers 8 bases. There are 14 residues in the CDR3. V shed 6 bases, J shed 13 bases, and the junction held 11 bases outside the gene matches. From germline, CDR1 is MNHEY and CDR2 SVGAGI. The CDR3 DNA reads as TGTGCCAGCAGCTCAGACAGGGGAGGGTCGCCCCTCCACTTT. Protein: CASSSDRGGSPLHF.

The V and J genes are TRBV11-2 and TRBJ2-3, with 7 bases matching TRBD2. This CDR3 spans 17 amino acids. Per germline, CDR1 SGHAT and CDR2 FQNNGV. V lost 4 bases to trimming and J lost 2 bases; unmatched junction nucleotides: 12. The CDR3 here is CASSWDLAEINTDTQYF. The CDR3 DNA is TGTGCCAGCAGCTGGGACCTAGCGGAGATAAACACAGATACGCAGTATTTT.

The chain combines TRBV18 with TRBJ2-2; no firm D call. The CDR3 contains 14 residues. The V gene's germline CDR1 is KGHSH and CDR2 LQKENI. The CDR3: CPEPGKPNTGELFF. The CDR3 nucleotides read TGTCCGGAACCTGGAAAACCAAACACCGGGGAGCTGTTTTTT.

V is TRBV10-2 and J is TRBJ2-1, with D tentatively TRBD1 (6 bases). Germline V gives CDR1 WSHSY, CDR2 SAAADI. Trimming took 7 bases from V and 2 from J, leaving 15 bases between them. There are 15 residues in the CDR3. CDR3 bases: TGCGCCAGCAAACAGGGTATTGGGGCCTACAATGAGCAGTTCTTC. This codes for CASKQGIGAYNEQFF.

CDR3 sequence: CASSYGGAGRGEQYF. CDR3 nucleotides: TGTGCCAGCAGCTACGGCGGGGCAGGGAGAGGTGAGCAGTACTTC. This chain links TRBV27 with TRBJ2-7; tentative D call: TRBD2 (6 bases). The germline gives CDR1 MNHEY, CDR2 SMNVEV (reference sequence). Trimming pared 6 bases from V and 7 bases from J, leaving 22 bases between. The CDR3 is 15 residues long.

CDR3 sequence: CASSVGLAGGRTEQYF. The CDR3 DNA reads TGTGCCAGCAGCGTCGGACTAGCGGGGGGGAGGACGGAGCAGTATTTT. The gene calls are TRBV11-2 and TRBJ2-3; 15 positions match TRBD2. This CDR3 spans 16 amino acids. Trimming cost V 5 bases and J 11 bases; bases outside gene matches: 11. Germline CDR1 SGHAT, CDR2 FQNNGV.

The chain employs TRBV18 and TRBJ1-4, with TRBD1 identical over 8 bases. The V segment lost 5 bases and the J segment 8 bases; nucleotides outside the gene matches: 4. Germline assignment: CDR1 KGHSH and CDR2 LQKENI. The CDR3 has 13 residues. The CDR3 sequence is CASSLRTGEKLFF. Written as DNA, the CDR3 is TGTGCCAGCTCATTACGGACAGGGGAAAAACTGTTTTTT. The full variable domain, completed using reference TRBV18 and TRBJ1-4, is NAGVMQNPRHLVRRRGQEARLRCSPMKGHSHVYWYRQLPEEGLKFMVYLQKENIIDESGMPKERFSAEFPKEGPSILRIQQVVRGDSAAYFCASSLRTGEKLFFGSGTQLSVL.

The chain employs TRBV21-1 and TRBJ1-5; TRBD1 is the table's D call, not checked against the DNA. TRBV21-1 is an annotated pseudogene. The CDR3 loop spans 19 amino acids. The CDR3 is CASSKLLLTSNRRDQPQHF. As DNA, the CDR3 is TGTGCCAGCAGCAAACTTCTCCTTACTTCGAACAGGAGAGATCAGCCCCAGCATTTT.